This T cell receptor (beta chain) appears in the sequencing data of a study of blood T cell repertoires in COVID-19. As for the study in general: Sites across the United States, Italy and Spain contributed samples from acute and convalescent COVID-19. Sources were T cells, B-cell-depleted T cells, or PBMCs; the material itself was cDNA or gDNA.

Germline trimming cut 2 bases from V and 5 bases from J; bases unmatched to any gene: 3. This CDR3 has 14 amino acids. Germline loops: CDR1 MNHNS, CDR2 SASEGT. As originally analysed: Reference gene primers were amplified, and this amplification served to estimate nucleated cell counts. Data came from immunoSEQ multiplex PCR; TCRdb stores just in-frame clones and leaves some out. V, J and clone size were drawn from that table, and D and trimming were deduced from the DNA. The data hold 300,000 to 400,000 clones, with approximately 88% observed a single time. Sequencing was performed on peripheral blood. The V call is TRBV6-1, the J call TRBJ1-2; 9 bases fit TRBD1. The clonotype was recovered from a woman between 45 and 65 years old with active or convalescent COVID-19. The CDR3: CASSEIDRGYGYTF. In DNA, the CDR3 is TGTGCCAGCAGTGAAATCGACAGGGGGTATGGCTACACCTTC.